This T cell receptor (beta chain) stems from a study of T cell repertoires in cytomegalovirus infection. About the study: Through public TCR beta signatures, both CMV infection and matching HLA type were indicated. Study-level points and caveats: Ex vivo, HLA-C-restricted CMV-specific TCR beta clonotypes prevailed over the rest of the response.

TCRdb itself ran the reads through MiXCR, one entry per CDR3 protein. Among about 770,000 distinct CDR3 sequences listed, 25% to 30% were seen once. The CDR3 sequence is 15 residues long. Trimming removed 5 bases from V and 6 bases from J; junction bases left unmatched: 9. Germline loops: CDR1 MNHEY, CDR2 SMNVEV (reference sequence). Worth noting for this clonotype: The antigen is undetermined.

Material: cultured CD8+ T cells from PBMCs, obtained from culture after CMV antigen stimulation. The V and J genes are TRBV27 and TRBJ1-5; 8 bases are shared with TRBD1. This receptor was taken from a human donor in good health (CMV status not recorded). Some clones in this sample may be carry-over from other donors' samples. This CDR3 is CASSPRTGYGQPQHF. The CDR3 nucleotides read TGTGCCAGCAGTCCAAGGACAGGGTATGGTCAGCCCCAGCATTTT.